A selection of T cell receptor beta chains follows, all from one sample in a study of radiation and T cells in renal cell carcinoma. Here immunoSEQ multiplex PCR was the method, and the copy in TCRdb shows in-frame clones only, minus some. The table has around 180,000 clones, about 88% seen once. Sequencing was performed on blood, taken from a patient whose treatment included radiotherapy and nephrectomy. Receptor source: a woman in her forties or fifties with renal cell carcinoma. CDR3s include the opening cysteine and the closing phenylalanine or tryptophan. The order of the fields is V gene, J gene, CDR3 protein.

TRBV7-9	TRBJ1-4	CASTSRGGVDEKLFF
TRBV6-1	TRBJ1-6	CASSETGGSNSPLHF
TRBV10-3	TRBJ2-7	CATGTSGGAPAYEQYF
TRBV19	TRBJ2-3	CASSNTDTQYF
TRBV29-1	TRBJ1-5	CSVARGGDNQPQHF
TRBV4-1	TRBJ1-1	CASSHPGGAGDTEAFF
TRBV11-2	TRBJ1-2	CASSTDRNYGYTF
TRBV5-1	TRBJ1-1	CASSSGQGKITEAFF
TRBV4-3	TRBJ2-3	CASSQGTLTDTQYF
TRBV9	TRBJ1-2	CASSVGTPSSYGYTF
TRBV19	TRBJ1-5	CASRGPAVRSNQPQHF
TRBV29-1	TRBJ1-1	CSVGEGIQNTEAFF
TRBV18	TRBJ1-2	CASSPGEIGYTF
TRBV11-3	TRBJ2-7	CASSLLEGEQYF
TRBV21-1	TRBJ2-7	CASSYQGVTYEQYF
TRBV6-1	TRBJ1-1	CASRGQIKVNTEAFF
TRBV10-3	TRBJ2-3	CAIRGWDGDTQYF
TRBV11-2	TRBJ1-6	CASSLDINSPLHF
TRBV6-5	TRBJ2-3	CASFRQGTDTQYF
TRBV9	TRBJ2-7	CASSVGQGAYEQYF
TRBV7-2	TRBJ1-1	CASSLVGGGKVAFF
TRBV19	TRBJ1-1	CASSTPSGGTEAFF
TRBV2	TRBJ1-1	CASRARVGTEAFF
TRBV6-4	TRBJ2-3	CASSPAGGEDTQYF
TRBV5-4	TRBJ1-2	CASSLGQGAGGYTF
TRBV19	TRBJ2-5	CASRKTGEETQYF
TRBV10-3	TRBJ2-3	CAISTDTQYF
TRBV19	TRBJ1-1	CASSTFGANTEAFF
TRBV5-1	TRBJ1-6	CASSFTNRRDSNSPLHF
TRBV7-2	TRBJ2-2	CASSLEGNTGELFF
TRBV7-9	TRBJ1-2	CASSSGLDRGFNGYTF
TRBV14	TRBJ2-5	CASSQEAVYQETQYF
TRBV5-4	TRBJ2-7	CASSWWGSGQSYEQYF
TRBV19	TRBJ1-5	CASSPTLSRGVGNQPQHF
TRBV5-1	TRBJ1-6	CASSFQGQDNSPLHF
TRBV18	TRBJ1-1	CASSPPLGGRTEAFF
TRBV5-1	TRBJ1-1	CASSLDPVMNTEAFF
TRBV2	TRBJ1-5	CASSESGQGSGNQPQHF
TRBV6-1	TRBJ1-1	CASSEWSTEAFF
TRBV6-1	TRBJ2-1	CASTGTASYNEQFF
TRBV19	TRBJ1-2	CASSTRRQGEGYTF
TRBV19	TRBJ2-7	CASSIGAGYEQYF
TRBV6-5	TRBJ2-2	CASSTSRAGELFF
TRBV29-1	TRBJ2-1	CTVGGPTYNEQFF
TRBV12-5	TRBJ2-6	CASGPLGVGHPSGANVLTF
TRBV6-1	TRBJ1-6	CASSEALEAPNSPLHF
TRBV7-3	TRBJ2-7	CASSLGGAMGEQYF
TRBV19	TRBJ1-6	CASRSGDGSNSPLHF
TRBV2	TRBJ2-5	CASRTAGGHQTQYF
TRBV6-1	TRBJ2-5	CASSEAQETQYF
TRBV5-1	TRBJ1-4	CASSLRSFSGKVGEKLFF
TRBV20-1	TRBJ2-3	CSAIRSDTQYF
TRBV5-8	TRBJ1-2	CASSLARQGSGYTF
TRBV5-1	TRBJ2-1	CASSYSSGSYNEQFF
TRBV29-1	TRBJ1-2	CSVITSNYGYTF
TRBV28	TRBJ1-6	CASSLGRRGRSSPLHF
TRBV11-3	TRBJ2-7	CASRQGSYEQYF